These 3 T cell receptor beta chains came from one sample sequenced in a study of cytomegalovirus exposure and HLA in healthy donors. A multiplex PCR was run with 60 Vbeta primers and 13 Jbeta primers. Assay: immunoSEQ multiplex PCR; the TCRdb copy retains only in-frame clones and omits some. The sample records about 190,000 clones, around four fifths being singletons. The sample consisted of PBMCs. Receptor source: a woman between 45 and 60 years old in good health and CMV-seropositive.

The genes are TRBV5-5 and TRBJ2-7; D possibly corresponds to TRBD2 (5 bases). CDR3 size: 13 residues. V was shortened by 4 bases and J by 2 bases, with 10 bases between the two germline ends. CDR1 is SGHKS, CDR2 YYEKEE, per germline (reference sequence). CDR3 DNA sequence: TGTGCCAGCAGCCCAAGCGGAGCCTACGAGCAGTACTTC. This translates into CASSPSGAYEQYF.

The V call is TRBV6-1, the J call TRBJ2-6, with TRBD2 matching 7 bases. This CDR3 spans 15 amino acids. Germline V CDR1 and CDR2: MNHNS, SASEGT. J was trimmed by 4 bases and V by 8 bases; bases with no gene match: 8. CDR3 nucleotide sequence: TGTGCCAGCCTCCCCGGGGGGTCCGGGGCCAACGTCCTGACTTTC. Translated: CASLPGGSGANVLTF.

The chain recombines TRBV2 with TRBJ1-6, with a possible D match to TRBD1 (6 bases). Germline CDR1 and CDR2: SNHLY and FYNNEI. Trimming removed 4 bases from V and 6 bases from J, with 10 bases in between. The CDR3 covers 14 residues. The CDR3 nucleotides read TGTGCCAGCAGTGGGACAGTATCTAATTCACCCCTCCACTTT. Its protein is CASSGTVSNSPLHF.